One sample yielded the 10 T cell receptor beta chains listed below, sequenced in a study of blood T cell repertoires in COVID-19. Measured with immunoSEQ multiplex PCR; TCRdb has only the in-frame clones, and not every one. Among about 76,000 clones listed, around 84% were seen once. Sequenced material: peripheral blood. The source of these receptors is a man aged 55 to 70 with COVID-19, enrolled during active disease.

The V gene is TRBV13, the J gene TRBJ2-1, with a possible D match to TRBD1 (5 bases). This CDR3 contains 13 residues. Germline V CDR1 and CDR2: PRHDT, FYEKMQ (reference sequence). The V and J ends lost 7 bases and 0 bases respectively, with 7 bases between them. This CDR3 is CASKGPSYNEQFF. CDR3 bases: TGTGCCAGCAAGGGGCCCTCCTACAATGAGCAGTTCTTC.

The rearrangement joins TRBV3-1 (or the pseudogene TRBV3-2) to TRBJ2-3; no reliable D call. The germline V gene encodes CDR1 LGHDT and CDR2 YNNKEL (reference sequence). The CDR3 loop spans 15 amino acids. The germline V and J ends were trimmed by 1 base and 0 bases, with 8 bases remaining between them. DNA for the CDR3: TGTGCCAGCAGCCAAGGTTCCATTAGCACAGATACGCAGTATTTT. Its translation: CASSQGSISTDTQYF.

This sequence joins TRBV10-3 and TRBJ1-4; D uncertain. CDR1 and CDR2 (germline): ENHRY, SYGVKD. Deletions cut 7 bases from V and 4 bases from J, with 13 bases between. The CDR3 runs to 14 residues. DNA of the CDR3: TGTGCCATCATCCCTGACGCGGGTAATGAAAAACTGTTTTTT. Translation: CAIIPDAGNEKLFF.

This CDR3 reads CASSPRFAGGPNTGELFF. CDR3 bases: TGTGCCAGCAGCCCTCGCTTCGCGGGAGGGCCTAACACCGGGGAGCTGTTTTTT. V usage is TRBV7-3 and J usage is TRBJ2-2; 9 nucleotides align to TRBD2. Germline V gives CDR1 SGHTA, CDR2 FQGTGA. CDR3 size: 18 residues. V was pared by 5 bases and J by 2 bases, with 12 bases of the junction left unmatched.

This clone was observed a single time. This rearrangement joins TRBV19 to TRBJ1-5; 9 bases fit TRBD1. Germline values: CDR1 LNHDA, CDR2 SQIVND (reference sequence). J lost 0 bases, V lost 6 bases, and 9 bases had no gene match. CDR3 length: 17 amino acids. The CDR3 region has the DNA TGTGCCAGTAGCCGCACAGGGGGCCGGCTTAGCAATCAGCCCCAGCATTTT. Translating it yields CASSRTGGRLSNQPQHF. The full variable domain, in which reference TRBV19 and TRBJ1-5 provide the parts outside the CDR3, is DGGITQSPKYLFRKEGQNVTLSCEQNLNHDAMYWYRQDPGQGLRLIYYSQIVNDFQKGDIAEGYSVSREKKESFPLTVTSAQKNPTAFYLCASSRTGGRLSNQPQHFGDGTRLSIL.

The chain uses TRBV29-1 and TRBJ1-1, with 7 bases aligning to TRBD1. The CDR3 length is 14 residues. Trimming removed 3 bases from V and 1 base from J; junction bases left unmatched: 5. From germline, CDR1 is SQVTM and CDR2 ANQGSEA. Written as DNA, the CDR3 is TGCAGCGTTGAGAAGACAGGGACGAACACTGAAGCTTTCTTT. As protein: CSVEKTGTNTEAFF.

CDR3 bases: TGTGCCAGTAGTATTTCCGACAGTTCCTACGAGCAGTACTTC. It yields the protein CASSISDSSYEQYF. The chain is built from TRBV19 and TRBJ2-7; perhaps TRBD1 as D (5 bases). V was trimmed by 3 bases and J by 1 base, leaving 10 bases between them. This CDR3 is 14 amino acids long. CDR1 LNHDA and CDR2 SQIVND come from the germline V gene (reference sequence). Full variable domain (remainder filled in from reference TRBV19 and TRBJ2-7): DGGITQSPKYLFRKEGQNVTLSCEQNLNHDAMYWYRQDPGQGLRLIYYSQIVNDFQKGDIAEGYSVSREKKESFPLTVTSAQKNPTAFYLCASSISDSSYEQYFGPGTRLTVT.

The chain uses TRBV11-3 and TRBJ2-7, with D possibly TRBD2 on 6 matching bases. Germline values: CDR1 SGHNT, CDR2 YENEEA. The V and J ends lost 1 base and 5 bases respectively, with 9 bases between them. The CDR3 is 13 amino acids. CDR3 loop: CASSLGEADEQYF. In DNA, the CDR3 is TGTGCCAGCAGCTTAGGGGAGGCCGACGAGCAGTACTTC.

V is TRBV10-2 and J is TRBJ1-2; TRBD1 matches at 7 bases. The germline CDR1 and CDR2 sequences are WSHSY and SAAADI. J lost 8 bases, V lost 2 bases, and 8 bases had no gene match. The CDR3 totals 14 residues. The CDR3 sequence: CASSERGQAWGYTF. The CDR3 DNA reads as TGCGCCAGCAGTGAGAGGGGGCAGGCTTGGGGCTACACCTTC.

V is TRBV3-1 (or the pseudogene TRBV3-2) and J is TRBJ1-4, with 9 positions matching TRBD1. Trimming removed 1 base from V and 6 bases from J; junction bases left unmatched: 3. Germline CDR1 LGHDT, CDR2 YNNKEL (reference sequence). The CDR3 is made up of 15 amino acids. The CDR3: CASSQGTGEYEKLFF. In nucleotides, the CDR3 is TGTGCCAGCAGCCAAGGGACAGGGGAGTATGAAAAACTGTTTTTT.